This TCR beta chain was profiled in a study of PD-1 blockade in classical Hodgkin lymphoma. The table came from immunoSEQ multiplex PCR; TCRdb's copy has only in-frame clones and leaves some out. The data show over 5,500 clones, over 65% seen once. Concerning this clone: No antigen is known for it.

Every one of the patients relapsed after autologous stem cell transplantation (brentuximab vedotin exposure was variable). Complete response, partial response or progressive disease was each patient's best response. Study-wide findings and caveats: Newly diagnosed patients were reported to exhibit reduced baseline TCR diversity relative to healthy donors. Partial responders and progressors had significantly lower baseline TCR diversity.

This specimen consisted of peripheral blood mononuclear cells (PBMCs), obtained at baseline. This receptor was obtained from a human donor with classical Hodgkin lymphoma.

CDR3 amino acids: CASASNVPRQSRANVLTF. The CDR3 bases are TGTGCCAGCGCCTCTAACGTACCCAGACAAAGTCGGGCCAACGTCCTGACTTTC. The V gene is TRBV5-4, the J gene TRBJ2-6; D remains ambiguous. Germline loops: CDR1 SGHNT, CDR2 YYREEE (reference sequence). Trimming took 7 bases from V and 5 from J, leaving 25 bases between them. The CDR3 runs 18 residues.